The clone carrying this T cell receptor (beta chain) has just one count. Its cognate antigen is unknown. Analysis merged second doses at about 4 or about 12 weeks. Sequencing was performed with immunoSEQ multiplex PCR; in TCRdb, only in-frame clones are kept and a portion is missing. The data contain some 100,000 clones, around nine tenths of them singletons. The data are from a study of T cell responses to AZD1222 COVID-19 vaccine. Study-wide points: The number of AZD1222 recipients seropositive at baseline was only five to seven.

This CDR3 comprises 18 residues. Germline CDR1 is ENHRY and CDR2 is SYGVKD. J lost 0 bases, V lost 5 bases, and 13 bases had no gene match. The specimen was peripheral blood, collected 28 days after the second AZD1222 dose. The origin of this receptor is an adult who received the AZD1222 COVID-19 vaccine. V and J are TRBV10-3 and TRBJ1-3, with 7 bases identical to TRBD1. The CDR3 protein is CAISSWDRRFLSGNTIYF. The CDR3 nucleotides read TGTGCCATCAGTAGCTGGGACAGACGGTTTCTCTCTGGAAACACCATATATTTT.